This is a list of T cell receptor beta chains from one sample in a study of blood T cell repertoires in COVID-19. Libraries were prepared by immunoSEQ multiplex PCR; TCRdb keeps only in-frame clonotypes and omits some of them. Here the sample spans more than 300,000 clones, approximately 90% being singletons. The specimen sequenced was PBMCs or T cells enriched from blood (not recorded which). All receptors come from a woman aged 25 to 39 who had been exposed to COVID-19. Each CDR3 is given with its conserved first and last residue. A D gene is named only where the DNA matches it firmly. Rows give clone size only sometimes, using once, few, many, or a class for an expanded clone.

cdr3_nt | cdr3_aa | clone_size | j_call | d_call | v_call
TGTGCCACCAGTGATGTGACGGGAGATCAGCCCCAGCATTTT | CATSDVTGDQPQHF | - | TRBJ1-5 | - | TRBV24-1
TGTGCCAGCAGCAGAGGCCAGGGCAATTCACCCCTCCACTTT | CASSRGQGNSPLHF | - | TRBJ1-6 | - | TRBV5-4
TGTGCCAGCAGTTACGCCTTTGGGAGCTCCTACGAGCAGTACTTC | CASSYAFGSSYEQYF | - | TRBJ2-7 | - | TRBV6-5
TGTGCCAGCAGCTCAGGGGCAGGTTACGAGCAGTACTTC | CASSSGAGYEQYF | - | TRBJ2-7 | - | TRBV6-5
TGTGCCAGTAGTTTAATGGGGGGACAGTGGAAAAACATTCAGTACTTC | CASSLMGGQWKNIQYF | - | TRBJ2-4 | - | TRBV19
TGTGCCAGCAGCTTGGCCAGCGGGGGGGCCGGGGAGCTGTTTTTT | CASSLASGGAGELFF | - | TRBJ2-2 | TRBD2 | TRBV5-5
TGTGCCAGCAGCTCAGTGGGGGCATCCTACAATGAGCAGTTCTTC | CASSSVGASYNEQFF | - | TRBJ2-1 | - | TRBV11-3
TGCAGCGTTGTACCGGACAGGGGGCGCAACTATGGCTACACCTTC | CSVVPDRGRNYGYTF | - | TRBJ1-2 | TRBD1 | TRBV29-1
TGTGCCAGCAGTGATCAGGGGTCCTTTAATCAGCCCCAGCATTTT | CASSDQGSFNQPQHF | - | TRBJ1-5 | - | TRBV25-1
TGTGCCAGCAGCTTTTCCGGGGGAGGGTCACCCCTCCACTTT | CASSFSGGGSPLHF | - | TRBJ1-6 | - | TRBV7-3
TGCAGTGCTAGTACGCCGGGGGAGACCCAGTACTTC | CSASTPGETQYF | - | TRBJ2-5 | - | TRBV20-1
TGTGCCAGCAGTTCGGACACCCGAACTGAAGCTTTCTTT | CASSSDTRTEAFF | - | TRBJ1-1 | - | TRBV12-3/TRBV12-4
TGTGCCAGCAGCGTAGTAGCTAGCACAGATACGCAGTATTTT | CASSVVASTDTQYF | - | TRBJ2-3 | - | TRBV9
TGCGCCAGCTTAGGTACAGGGATTGAGCAGTACTTC | CASLGTGIEQYF | - | TRBJ2-7 | - | TRBV23-1
TGTGCCAGCAGCGAGCAAGTGGCGGGGAAAGAGACCCAGTACTTC | CASSEQVAGKETQYF | - | TRBJ2-5 | - | TRBV5-4
TGTGCCATCACTCAAAACGACAGGAGAGGTCTTGGCTACACCTTC | CAITQNDRRGLGYTF | - | TRBJ1-2 | - | TRBV10-3
TGTGCCAGTAATAGAGGGACAGGGGGCTCTGGCTACACCTTC | CASNRGTGGSGYTF | few | TRBJ1-2 | TRBD1 | TRBV19
TGTGCCAGCAGCGCTAATACGGACAAGATGAACACTGAAGCTTTCTTT | CASSANTDKMNTEAFF | - | TRBJ1-1 | - | TRBV9
TGTGCCTGGACGGGACAGGGTAATTCACCCCTCCACTTT | CAWTGQGNSPLHF | - | TRBJ1-6 | TRBD1 | TRBV30
TGTGCCAGCAGTGATAAGGGGGCTTTCGGGGGCTACACCTTC | CASSDKGAFGGYTF | - | TRBJ1-2 | TRBD1 | TRBV2
TGCAGCGTTGACAGAACCTATGGCTACACCTTC | CSVDRTYGYTF | - | TRBJ1-2 | - | TRBV29-1
TGCAGCGTTGCGGGGGAAAGAGAAAGCTCCTACGAGCAGTACTTC | CSVAGERESSYEQYF | - | TRBJ2-7 | - | TRBV29-1
TGTGCCAGCAGCCAACGGGGCACTGAAGCTTTCTTT | CASSQRGTEAFF | - | TRBJ1-1 | - | TRBV3-1/TRBV3-2
TGTGCCATCAGTGTCGATGCGAGCCGGAATTCACCCCTCCACTTT | CAISVDASRNSPLHF | once | TRBJ1-6 | - | TRBV10-3
TGTGCCAGCAGCCAAGAGGGTGAAGACTCTGAAGCTTTCTTT | CASSQEGEDSEAFF | - | TRBJ1-1 | - | TRBV14
TGTGCCAGCACCCCGGGACAGTTTCTAGACAATGAGCAGTTCTTC | CASTPGQFLDNEQFF | few | TRBJ2-1 | - | TRBV21-1
TGTGCCAGCAGCCGCTCCGGCTCTGGAAACACCATATATTTT | CASSRSGSGNTIYF | - | TRBJ1-3 | - | TRBV3-1/TRBV3-2
TGCAGCTTCTTTAACAGGGAAGCGAAAACAGATACGCAGTATTTT | CSFFNREAKTDTQYF | - | TRBJ2-3 | - | TRBV29-1
TGTGCCAGCAGCCCCAAGCGGGCAGGGGGCAAGAACATTCAGTACTTC | CASSPKRAGGKNIQYF | once | TRBJ2-4 | TRBD1 | TRBV3-1/TRBV3-2
TGTGCCAGCAGACCAACCGGGACAGCCCACGGGGAGCTGTTTTTT | CASRPTGTAHGELFF | - | TRBJ2-2 | TRBD1 | TRBV5-4
TGTGCCAGCAGCGTAGTCCCTACTAACACTGAAGCTTTCTTT | CASSVVPTNTEAFF | - | TRBJ1-1 | - | TRBV9
TGTGCCAGCAGCTTGGGGACAGGGGTCGACCAGCCCCAGCATTTT | CASSLGTGVDQPQHF | - | TRBJ1-5 | TRBD1 | TRBV7-6
TGTGCCAGCAGCCCGGACAGGGGTGGATGGAACATTCAGTACTTC | CASSPDRGGWNIQYF | - | TRBJ2-4 | TRBD1 | TRBV7-2
TGTGCCAGTACCTCGGGGGGGCCCGGAAACACCATATATTTT | CASTSGGPGNTIYF | - | TRBJ1-3 | - | TRBV19
TGCGCCAGCAGCTTCGGGGGTTCGGCCCTTGAAGCTTTCTTT | CASSFGGSALEAFF | - | TRBJ1-1 | - | TRBV5-1
TGTGCCAGCAGTTTGAGGGGGCACACTGAAGCTTTCTTT | CASSLRGHTEAFF | - | TRBJ1-1 | TRBD1 | TRBV12-3/TRBV12-4